This T cell receptor (beta chain) is drawn from a study of blood T cells in healthy people across ages (dated by TCRdb to the mid-2010s). For context, the study as a whole: Template switching captured roughly one uniquely barcoded TCR beta cDNA molecule per two T cells in model experiments. Using deep sequencing normalized with unique cDNA molecular identifiers, the study measured how TCR beta repertoire diversity changes with age. The donors were split into four age groups: young (average about 15 years), middle-aged (around 37), aged (more than 55) and long-lived (under 85). To avoid experimental bias, donors of different ages were distributed randomly across sequencing lanes. The study analyzed two additional independent replicas of 1 million unique cDNA reads from the same blood draw for two donors, one aged 18 to 29 and one aged 80 or older. The paper as a whole reports these results and caveats: Estimates of total diversity based on one million sequenced T cells were regarded as lower bounds and as underestimates. Bulk unsorted PBMC profiling prevented conclusive comparison of naive and antigen-experienced compartments. As age increased, observed TCR beta diversity per million T cells dropped in a roughly linear way, and a significant reduction was already evident by age around 41. Compared with the aged group, the long-lived group had more naive CD4+ T cells, fewer expanded clones and increased TCR diversity, a pattern suggesting age selection. The percentage of naive T cells measured by flow cytometry correlated strongly with observed TCR beta diversity. Donor CMV infection status was unknown, potentially confounding age-related changes in expanded clonotypes.

Notes on this clonotype: No cognate antigen has been identified for it. Base qualities are not provided; no much larger clone lies one nucleotide away.

Libraries came from 5' RACE. The listed sequencing device is Illumina HiSeq 2500. A second PCR of about 6 to 11 cycles was run with a J-beta primer mix and a sample-barcoded 5' primer. A template-switch 5' adaptor carrying 12 random nucleotides introduced a unique molecular identifier onto each TCR beta cDNA molecule. At least 2.5 million CDR3-containing paired-end reads were obtained from each sample. All of the RNA was converted into first-strand cDNA using the Mint cDNA synthesis kit, with a TRBC-specific oligonucleotide serving as the primer. After uracil-DNA glycosylase treatment, a first 18-cycle PCR used universal primers M1SS and BC2_uni_R on all cDNA. As for the authors' bioinformatics: Normalization of each sample was performed by random selection of 1 million high-quality reads, each carrying a distinct molecular identifier. Reads with shared molecular identifiers were discarded instead of being binned into consensus sequences. CDR3 identification, clonotype clustering and error correction used MiTCR with a Q25 quality threshold and the strictest error-elimination algorithm. A nonparametric unseen species model with Euler transformation was used to estimate lower-bound total TCR beta diversity. TCRdb's own reprocessing of the public reads used fastp at Q25 and MiXCR and kept productive beta chains. Under each unique CDR3 protein, matching rows form one entry showing the most common genes and DNA. TCRdb's processing, not the authors' own work, is the source of the V and J calls. The sample table contains roughly 730,000 distinct CDR3 sequences; only one count was recorded for about 56% of them. 20% to 30% of the sample rests with the top ten.

The germline V gene yields SGHDN for CDR1 and FVKESK for CDR2. Reading from cysteine to phenylalanine, the CDR3 counts 16 amino acids. Solely the CDR3 DNA is kept, with 48 bases framed from the first base. Donors were 40 or so systemically healthy Caucasian individuals from Russia aged roughly 6 to 100 years. Each donor gave around 9.8 milliliters of peripheral blood, collected into EDTA-treated Vacutainer tubes. Ficoll-Paque density-gradient centrifugation was used to isolate PBMCs, with at least 6 million obtained per sample. Total RNA was extracted from PBMCs with Trizol reagent, with at least 5.5 micrograms obtained per sample. The percentages of naive CD45RAhigh/CD27high T cells were determined by flow cytometry on a PBMC aliquot from every donor.

This chain joins TRBV14 to TRBJ2-5; the D gene remains uncertain. Gene TRBJ2-7 matches the end of the DNA better, so the J call may be wrong. This receptor was obtained from a man in his forties in good health. Material: blood. The CDR3 loop reads CASSQARPWAIYEQYF. The nucleotide sequence reads as follows: TGTGCCAGCAGCCAAGCAAGGCCGTGGGCGATCTACGAGCAGTACTTC.